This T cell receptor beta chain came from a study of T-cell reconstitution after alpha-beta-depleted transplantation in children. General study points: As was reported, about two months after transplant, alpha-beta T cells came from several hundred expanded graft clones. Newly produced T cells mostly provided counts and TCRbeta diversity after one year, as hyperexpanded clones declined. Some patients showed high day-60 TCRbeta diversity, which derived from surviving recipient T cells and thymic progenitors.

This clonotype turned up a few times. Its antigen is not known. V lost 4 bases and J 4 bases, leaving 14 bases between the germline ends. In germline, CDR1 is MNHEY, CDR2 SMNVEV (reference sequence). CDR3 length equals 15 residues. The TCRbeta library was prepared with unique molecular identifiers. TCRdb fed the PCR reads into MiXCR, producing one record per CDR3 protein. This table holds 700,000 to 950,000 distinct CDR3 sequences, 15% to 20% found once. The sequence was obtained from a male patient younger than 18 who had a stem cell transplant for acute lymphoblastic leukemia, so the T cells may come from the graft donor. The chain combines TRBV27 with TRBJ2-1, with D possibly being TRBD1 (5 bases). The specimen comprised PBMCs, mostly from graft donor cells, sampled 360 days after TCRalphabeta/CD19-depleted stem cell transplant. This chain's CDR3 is CASSWQGGIYNEQFF. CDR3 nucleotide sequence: TGTGCCAGCAGTTGGCAGGGCGGAATTTACAATGAGCAGTTCTTC.